This TCR beta chain comes out of a study of cytomegalovirus exposure and HLA in healthy donors. Overall study findings and caveats: Among TCR beta chains of equal frequency, HLA-associated ones were more clonally expanded in a later analysis. In a later analysis, TCR association rates varied by HLA locus: DRB1 most, HLA-C fewest. Cytomegalovirus-associated status was assigned to more than 150 TCR beta chains.

Researchers ran the PCR with 60 Vbeta and 13 Jbeta primers. Sequenced by immunoSEQ multiplex PCR; TCRdb stores in-frame clones only, minus some. The sample lists about 270,000 clones; roughly two thirds were seen once. Remarks on this clone: What it binds is not known.

Sequencing was done on a sample of PBMCs. This TCR came from a female donor in good health and CMV-seronegative.

CDR3 DNA sequence: TGTGCCAGTAGCCCATCGGGGTATGGCTACACCTTC. Translated: CASSPSGYGYTF. The chain couples TRBV19 to TRBJ1-2, with no clear D. The CDR3 length is 12 residues. V was clipped by 6 bases and J by 5 bases, with 10 bases between them. Germline CDR1 is LNHDA and CDR2 is SQIVND (reference sequence).